This T cell receptor beta chain was profiled in a study of cytomegalovirus exposure and HLA in healthy donors. Study-level background: Ancestry clustering placed around 80% of approximately 370 genotyped donors in the Caucasian-associated cluster. Study-wide findings and caveats: According to reports, the classifier identified cytomegalovirus status with high specificity and sensitivity. For TCR beta chains, V- and J-gene trimming was later linked to a missense DCLRE1C variant. HLA-A and HLA-B allele assignments for most subjects were reportedly predicted accurately using TCR beta sequences.

PCR involved 60 Vbeta and 13 Jbeta primers. TCRdb's table, derived via immunoSEQ multiplex PCR, lists solely in-frame clones and lacks some. The table lists roughly 100,000 clones, 70% to 80% of them singletons. On this clone itself: As yet, its antigen is unknown.

V gave up 6 bases and J gave up 1 base; unmatched junction bases: 3. The germline V gene encodes CDR1 WNHNN and CDR2 SYGVQD (reference sequence). The CDR3 extends over 13 amino acids. The TCR was taken from a male donor in good health and CMV-seropositive. The sequenced material came from PBMCs. The chain joins TRBV10-1 to TRBJ2-7, with TRBD1 matching 7 bases. In DNA, the CDR3 is TGCGCCAGCAGGGACAGGAGATCCTACGAGCAGTACTTC. Translated, it gives CASRDRRSYEQYF.